These 24 T cell receptor beta chains were sequenced from one sample in a study of blood T cell repertoires in COVID-19. Assay used: immunoSEQ multiplex PCR; TCRdb lists only in-frame clones, some missing. There are tens of thousands of clones in the sample; around nine tenths occur only once, and about 5% lies in the top ten. The specimen sequenced was peripheral blood. These TCRs come from a woman aged 70-85 years with active COVID-19.

The chain links TRBV5-4 to TRBJ2-2, with 13 bases matching TRBD2. The CDR3 runs to 19 residues. Looked up from germline, CDR1 is SGHNT and CDR2 is YYREEE (reference sequence). J lost 0 bases, V lost 2 bases, and 7 bases had no gene match. In DNA, the CDR3 is TGTGCCAGCAGCTTTGGGGGACTAGCGGGGTTCGCGAACACCGGGGAGCTGTTTTTT. It specifies CASSFGGLAGFANTGELFF.

V is TRBV5-4 and J is TRBJ2-5; TRBD2 matches 8 bases. The CDR3 is 15 residues long. The germline V gene has CDR1 SGHNT and CDR2 YYREEE (reference sequence). J gave up 2 bases and V 4 bases, and 7 bases lay outside the gene matches. In DNA form, the CDR3 reads TGTGCCAGCAGCGACACTAGCGGAGTGCAAGAGACCCAGTACTTC. It encodes CASSDTSGVQETQYF.

The chain combines TRBV9 with TRBJ2-2; 7 positions match TRBD2. The CDR3 is made up of 15 amino acids. Germline V gene sequence: CDR1 SGDLS, CDR2 YYNGEE. Trimming at V came to 3 bases and at J to 3 bases, leaving 5 bases not matched to a gene. The CDR3 nucleotides are TGTGCCAGCAGCGAAGGCGGGGGATACACCGGGGAGCTGTTTTTT. This translates into CASSEGGGYTGELFF.

The V call is TRBV3-1 (or the pseudogene TRBV3-2), the J call TRBJ2-3, with D uncertain. Trimming cost V 1 base and J 0 bases, with 8 bases left between them. Per germline, CDR1 LGHDT and CDR2 YNNKEL (reference sequence). CDR3 length: 15 residues. The CDR3 spells CASSQAYLSTDTQYF. CDR3 nucleotide sequence: TGTGCCAGCAGCCAAGCCTACTTAAGCACAGATACGCAGTATTTT.

The V and J genes are TRBV6-6 and TRBJ2-1; D is perhaps TRBD2 (7 bases). The CDR3 totals 14 residues. V was pared by 4 bases and J by 7 bases, with 14 bases between. Looked up from germline, CDR1 is MNHNY and CDR2 is SVGAGI (reference sequence). This CDR3 reads CASSFRGAVNEQFF. DNA of the CDR3: TGTGCCAGCAGTTTCCGGGGGGCGGTAAATGAGCAGTTCTTC.

This chain connects TRBV28 to TRBJ1-5; tentative D call: TRBD1 (6 bases). V gave up 3 bases and J gave up 1 base, with 13 bases separating them. The length of the CDR3 is 16 residues. Looked up from germline, CDR1 is MDHEN and CDR2 is SYDVKM. The CDR3 DNA sequence: TGTGCCAGCAGTTTCCGGGGGGCGCGGAGCAATCAGCCCCAGCATTTT. It is translated as CASSFRGARSNQPQHF.

The rearrangement links TRBV18 to TRBJ2-7, with a tentative D call TRBD1 (6 bases). The CDR3 loop spans 14 amino acids. Trimming stripped 5 bases from V and 4 bases from J, with 15 bases between. The V gene's germline CDR1 is KGHSH and CDR2 LQKENI. The chain's CDR3 is CASSSARGTYEQYF. The CDR3 DNA reads TGTGCCAGCTCATCGGCCAGGGGCACGTACGAGCAGTACTTC.

The chain joins TRBV11-2 to TRBJ2-5; no firm D call. V was cut by 5 bases and J by 5 bases, with 15 bases left in between. Germline-derived CDR1 and CDR2 are SGHAT and FQNNGV. This CDR3 comprises 14 residues. CDR3 bases: TGTGCCAGCAGCCCGGGTGCATTGAGTGAGACCCAGTACTTC. Its translation is CASSPGALSETQYF.

This chain uses TRBV7-2 with TRBJ1-5; D is ambiguous. CDR1 and CDR2 from the germline V gene are SGHTA and FQGNSA. The CDR3 is made up of 14 amino acids. V lost 1 base to trimming and J lost 4 bases, with 8 bases between them. CDR3 loop: CASSLGALNQPQHF. CDR3 DNA sequence: TGTGCCAGCAGCTTAGGGGCGTTGAATCAGCCCCAGCATTTT.

DNA for the CDR3: TGTGCCAGCAAACCTTCGGACAGGGCGGGCTATGGCTACACCTTC. The encoded protein is CASKPSDRAGYGYTF. V usage is TRBV3-1 (or the pseudogene TRBV3-2) and J usage is TRBJ1-2; the match to TRBD1 covers 8 bases. Germline lookup yields CDR1 LGHDT and CDR2 YNNKEL (reference sequence). The V and J ends lost 7 bases and 4 bases, in that order; junction bases with no gene match: 11. This CDR3 is 15 amino acids long.

V usage is TRBV9 and J usage is TRBJ2-3; D gene unclear. Germline V CDR1 and CDR2: SGDLS, YYNGEE. The CDR3 has 13 residues. Deletions cut 0 bases from V and 0 bases from J, with 2 bases between. DNA for the CDR3: TGTGCCAGCAGCGTAGCAAGCACAGATACGCAGTATTTT. This gives the protein CASSVASTDTQYF.

The J gene is TRBJ1-2, the V gene TRBV6-5, with no clear D. The CDR3 length is 14 residues. The germline V and J ends were trimmed by 0 bases and 5 bases, with 10 bases remaining between them. Germline CDR1 reads MNHEY; CDR2 reads SVGAGI. For the CDR3, the DNA is TGTGCCAGCAGTTACTCAGGGAGGCCTTATGGCTACACCTTC. It translates to CASSYSGRPYGYTF.

This clone appeared once. The rearrangement joins TRBV19 to TRBJ2-1, with 12 bases aligning to TRBD2. Trimming cost V 4 bases and J 8 bases; bases outside gene matches: 9. Germline V lookup: CDR1 LNHDA, CDR2 SQIVND (reference sequence). The CDR3 extends over 16 amino acids. In DNA, the CDR3 is TGTGCCAGTAGTAGGCGGACTAGCGGGGCGAGCTATGAGCAGTTCTTC. This sequence encodes CASSRRTSGASYEQFF.

The chain joins TRBV12-3 or TRBV12-4 to TRBJ2-3, with 7 bases that match TRBD1. CDR3 length: 13 residues. J was trimmed by 5 bases and V by 7 bases; bases with no gene match: 6. The CDR3 DNA reads as TGTGCCAGCACCCTACAGGGGAGAGATACGCAGTATTTT. Residues: CASTLQGRDTQYF.

In DNA form, the CDR3 reads TGTGCCAGCAGCCAAGATCAGGGGTTGCAGTACTTC. Translation gives CASSQDQGLQYF. The chain recombines TRBV4-2 with TRBJ2-7, with D possibly TRBD1 on 6 matching bases. V gave up 0 bases and J gave up 9 bases, with 9 bases separating them. This CDR3 is built from 12 residues. Germline CDR1 is LGHNA and CDR2 is YNFKEQ.

In this sample, this clone turned up once. The chain uses TRBV7-2 and TRBJ2-3; a possible D gene is TRBD1 (6 bases). Germline V lookup: CDR1 SGHTA, CDR2 FQGNSA. The CDR3 spans 13 residues. Trimming took 3 bases from V and 7 from J, leaving 11 bases between them. The CDR3 DNA is TGTGCCAGCAGCTTCAACAGGGAGTATACGCAGTATTTT. The encoded protein is CASSFNREYTQYF.

This clone was seen once. The V gene is TRBV4-3, the J gene TRBJ1-4, with 11 bases identical to TRBD1. CDR3 length: 17 residues. Germline V gene lookup returns CDR1 LGHNA and CDR2 YSLEER. V shed 1 base, J shed 10 bases, and the junction held 11 bases outside the gene matches. The CDR3 reads CASSQAWRGQGGTKLFF. The CDR3 bases are TGCGCCAGCAGCCAAGCCTGGAGGGGACAGGGGGGTACAAAACTGTTTTTT.

The chain uses TRBV7-9 and TRBJ2-1; 11 bases map to TRBD2. Germline loops: CDR1 SEHNR, CDR2 FQNEAQ (reference sequence). The CDR3 consists of 14 residues. V was pared by 5 bases and J by 12 bases, with 9 bases of the junction left unmatched. CDR3 nucleotide sequence: TGTGCCAGCAGCCGCACTAGCGGGGGCAACCGGCAGTTCTTC. This sequence encodes CASSRTSGGNRQFF.

The chain is built from TRBV7-9 and TRBJ1-1, with D uncertain. This CDR3 is built from 15 residues. Germline V gives CDR1 SEHNR, CDR2 FQNEAQ (reference sequence). Trimming took off 1 base at V and 6 bases at J, with 15 bases between the two ends. In DNA, the CDR3 is TGTGCCAGCAGCTTAGTCCTGGCCACCCCCCCTGAAGCTTTCTTT. Residues: CASSLVLATPPEAFF.

The V gene is TRBV27, the J gene TRBJ1-6; TRBD1 is a possible D gene (5 bases). This CDR3 is built from 15 residues. Germline values: CDR1 MNHEY, CDR2 SMNVEV (reference sequence). The V end was cut by 2 bases, the J end by 7 bases, with 12 bases between. Written as DNA, the CDR3 is TGTGCCAGCAGTTTAGAAGGGGCGGGAAATTCACCCCTCCACTTT. Translation gives CASSLEGAGNSPLHF.

The chain combines TRBV4-3 with TRBJ1-1, with D tentatively TRBD1 (6 bases). Per the germline V gene, CDR1 is LGHNA and CDR2 is YSLEER. The CDR3 has 15 residues. Trimming shortened V by 4 bases and J by 4 bases, and 16 bases separated the two germline ends. The CDR3 is CASSLSTGLGTEAFF. The DNA for the CDR3 is TGCGCCAGCAGCCTATCTACAGGGTTGGGCACTGAAGCTTTCTTT.

The chain joins TRBV7-2 to TRBJ1-5; D is possibly TRBD1 (6 bases). CDR3 length: 14 residues. Per germline, CDR1 SGHTA and CDR2 FQGNSA. The V gene lost 5 bases and the J gene lost 6 bases, with 14 bases spanning the gap. The chain's CDR3 is CASSPQGKRQPQHF. The CDR3 region has the DNA TGTGCCAGCAGCCCACAGGGAAAACGTCAGCCCCAGCATTTT.

The chain recombines TRBV3-1 (or the pseudogene TRBV3-2) with TRBJ2-5, with D perhaps matching TRBD2 (6 bases). This CDR3 region has 14 residues. V dropped 3 bases and J dropped 6 bases, with 14 bases sitting between them. The germline V gene has CDR1 LGHDT and CDR2 YNNKEL (reference sequence). The chain's CDR3 is CASSQREARKTQYF. The CDR3 coding sequence is TGTGCCAGCAGCCAGAGGGAGGCGCGAAAGACCCAGTACTTC.

This clone has a single count. The chain employs TRBV21-1 and TRBJ1-5. TRBV21-1 is described as a pseudogene. This CDR3 spans 17 amino acids. The DNA for the CDR3 is TGTGCCAGCAGCAAAGTTTGGAGAGCTAATAGCAATCAGCCCCAGCATTTT. Protein product: CASSKVWRANSNQPQHF.